This T cell receptor (beta chain) came from a study of blood T cell repertoires in COVID-19. Repertoires were generated with immunoSEQ multiplex PCR, while TCRdb's copy carries only in-frame clones and drops some. This sample has roughly 400,000 clones, with roughly 86% found just once. V was trimmed by 8 bases and J by 4 bases, leaving 8 bases between them. This CDR3 spans 12 amino acids. Germline V CDR1 and CDR2: LNHDA, SQIVND (reference sequence). Participant age was roughly 18 to 90 years, and participants resided in roughly 25 US areas. Donors in Cohort 3 who had recovered were those with two negative PCRs, healthcare professional clearance, or resolution of their symptoms.

The specimen sequenced was PBMCs or T cells enriched from blood (not recorded which). The chain combines TRBV19 with TRBJ1-4; D is ambiguous. This sequence originates from a woman younger than 45 who had recovered from COVID-19. CDR3 amino acids: CASGHFNEKLFF. The CDR3 nucleotides read TGTGCCAGTGGGCATTTTAATGAAAAACTGTTTTTT.